This TCR beta chain emerged from a study of graft-versus-host responses after intestinal transplantation. Across the study: For two to four years after anti-thymocyte globulin induction, all recipients took tacrolimus and steroids. General study results and limits: Ileal or blood samples showed some GvH clones first, and such clones were also found in recipient marrow.

Sequenced by immunoSEQ multiplex PCR; TCRdb stores in-frame clones only, minus some. The data show 9,500 to 10,000 clones, 60% to 85% seen once. This clone came up once. Its antigen is still unknown. Graft tissue was processed to release intraepithelial and lamina propria lymphocytes. The germline gives CDR1 SGHTA, CDR2 FQGNSA. The CDR3 extends over 12 amino acids. The chain joins TRBV7-2 to TRBJ2-5; D might be TRBD2 (5 bases). The J call could be wrong; TRBJ2-7 is a better fit for the DNA end. The sample consisted of ileum tissue, taken roughly 450 days after intestinal transplantation. This clonotype originated in a human patient who received an intestinal transplant, so some T cells may come from the graft donor. In DNA form, the CDR3 reads TGTGCCAGCGGCGGGCTGTCCTACGAGCAGTACTTC. The encoded protein is CASGGLSYEQYF.